This entry describes one T cell receptor (beta chain). Molecules of cDNA were individually given unique molecular identifiers that were attached to them. TCRdb reprocessed the 5' RACE reads via MiXCR and lists one record per CDR3 protein. This table holds some 98,000 distinct CDR3 sequences, around 17% found once. This sample stems from a study of early T cells in non-severe SARS-CoV-2 infection. V lost 3 bases and J 9 bases, leaving 12 bases between the germline ends. The V gene's germline CDR1 is MNHEY and CDR2 SVGAGI. This CDR3 region has 14 residues. The receptor was derived from an adult who was a healthcare worker with PCR-confirmed SARS-CoV-2 infection or an uninfected control (not recorded which). The source material was whole blood. This chain links TRBV6-5 with TRBJ1-6; TRBD1 is a possible D gene (5 bases). The CDR3 bases are TGTGCCAGCAGTTATCAGGGACGGCGTTCACCCCTCCACTTT. This encodes CASSYQGRRSPLHF.